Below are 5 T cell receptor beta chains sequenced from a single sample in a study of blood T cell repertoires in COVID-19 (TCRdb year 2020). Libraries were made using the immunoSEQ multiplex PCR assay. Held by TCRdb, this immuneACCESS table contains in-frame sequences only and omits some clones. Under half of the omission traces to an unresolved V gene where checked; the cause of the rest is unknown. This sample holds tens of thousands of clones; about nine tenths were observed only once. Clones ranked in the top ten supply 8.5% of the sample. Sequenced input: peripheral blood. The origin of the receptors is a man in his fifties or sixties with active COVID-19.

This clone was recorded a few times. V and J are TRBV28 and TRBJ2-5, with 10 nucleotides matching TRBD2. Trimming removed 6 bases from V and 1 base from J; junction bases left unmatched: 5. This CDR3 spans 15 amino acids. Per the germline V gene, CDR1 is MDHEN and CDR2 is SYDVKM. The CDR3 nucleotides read TGTGCCAGCAGCCAAGCGGGAGGGTTCCAAGAGACCCAGTACTTC. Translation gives CASSQAGGFQETQYF. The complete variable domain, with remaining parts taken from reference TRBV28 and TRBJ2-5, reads DVKVTQSSRYLVKRTGEKVFLECVQDMDHENMFWYRQDPGLGLRLIYFSYDVKMKEKGDIPEGYSVSREKKERFSLILESASTNQTSMYLCASSQAGGFQETQYFGPGTRLLVL.

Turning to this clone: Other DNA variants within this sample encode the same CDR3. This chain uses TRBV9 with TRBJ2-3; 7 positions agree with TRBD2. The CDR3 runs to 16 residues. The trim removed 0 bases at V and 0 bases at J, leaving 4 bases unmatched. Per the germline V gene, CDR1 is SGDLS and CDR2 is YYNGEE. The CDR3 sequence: CASSVGASGSTDTQYF. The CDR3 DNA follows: TGTGCCAGCAGCGTAGGGGCTAGCGGAAGCACAGATACGCAGTATTTT.

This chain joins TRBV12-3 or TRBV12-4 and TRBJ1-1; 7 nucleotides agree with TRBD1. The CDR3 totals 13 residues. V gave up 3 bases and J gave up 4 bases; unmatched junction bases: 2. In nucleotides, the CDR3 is TGTGCCAGCAGTTTGACAGGGACCACTGAAGCTTTCTTT. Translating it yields CASSLTGTTEAFF.

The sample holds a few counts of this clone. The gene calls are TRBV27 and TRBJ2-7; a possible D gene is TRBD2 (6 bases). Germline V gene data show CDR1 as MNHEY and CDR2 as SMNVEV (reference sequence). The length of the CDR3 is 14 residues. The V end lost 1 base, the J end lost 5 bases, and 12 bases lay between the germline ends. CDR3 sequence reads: CASSLYPGAHEQYF. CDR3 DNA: TGTGCCAGCAGTTTATATCCGGGAGCCCACGAGCAGTACTTC.

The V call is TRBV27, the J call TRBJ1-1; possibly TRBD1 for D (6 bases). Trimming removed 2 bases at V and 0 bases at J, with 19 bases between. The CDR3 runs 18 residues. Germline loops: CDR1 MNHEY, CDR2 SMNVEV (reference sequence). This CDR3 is CASSLVFGGLPMNTEAFF. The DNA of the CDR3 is TGTGCCAGCAGTTTAGTTTTCGGGGGGCTACCCATGAACACTGAAGCTTTCTTT.